The 27 T cell receptor beta chains below all came from one sample that was sequenced in a study of OX40 agonist ivuxolimab in advanced cancers. Assay used: immunoSEQ multiplex PCR; TCRdb lists only in-frame clones, some missing. This table has 60,000 or so clones, more than 70% appearing once. This specimen consisted of CD4+ or CD8+ T cells sorted from blood, obtained in a trial of the OX40 agonist ivuxolimab. Receptors were obtained from an adult with an advanced solid tumor such as melanoma, head and neck, liver or kidney cancer.

The chain joins TRBV19 to TRBJ1-2; D is ambiguous. Germline CDR1 reads LNHDA; CDR2 reads SQIVND (reference sequence). Deletions cut 5 bases from V and 4 bases from J, with 11 bases between. The length of the CDR3 is 13 residues. CDR3 nucleotides: TGTGCCAGTAGTCAGGCTACCACCTATGGCTACACCTTC. Its protein product is CASSQATTYGYTF.

This chain uses TRBV19 with TRBJ1-1, with 9 bases that match TRBD1. The CDR3 is made up of 14 amino acids. The germline gives CDR1 LNHDA, CDR2 SQIVND (reference sequence). Trimming took 5 bases from V and 6 from J; bases not matched to a gene: 7. CDR3 coding DNA: TGTGCCAGTAGTTTCCGGGACAGGGATCCTGAAGCTTTCTTT. Amino acid sequence: CASSFRDRDPEAFF.

This clone has a single count. V gene TRBV2 combines with J gene TRBJ2-7; D is tentatively TRBD1 or TRBD2 (5 bases each). The CDR3 has 13 residues. Trimming cost V 6 bases and J 1 base, with 10 bases left between them. The germline CDR1 and CDR2 sequences are SNHLY and FYNNEI. CDR3 nucleotides: TGTGCCAGCAGGGGGGATCGGTCCTACGAGCAGTACTTC. Amino acid sequence: CASRGDRSYEQYF. Combining the CDR3 with reference TRBV2 and TRBJ2-7 gives the whole variable domain EPEVTQTPSHQVTQMGQEVILRCVPISNHLYFYWYRQILGQKVEFLVSFYNNEISEKSEIFDDQFSVERPDGSNFTLKIRSTKLEDSAMYFCASRGDRSYEQYFGPGTRLTVT.

About this clone: At the DNA level, this CDR3 is encoded by other sequences in the same sample as well. This chain links TRBV11-3 with TRBJ2-7; D uncertain. The germline V gene has CDR1 SGHNT and CDR2 YENEEA. V lost 1 base and J lost 7, with 8 bases in between. The CDR3 runs 12 residues. The DNA for the CDR3 is TGTGCCAGCAGCTTAGGGACCGGGGAGCAGTACTTC. It is translated as CASSLGTGEQYF.

The chain combines TRBV7-3 with TRBJ1-6; D not resolved. The CDR3 runs to 13 residues. Germline values: CDR1 SGHTA, CDR2 FQGTGA. V shed 3 bases and J shed 5 bases, with 5 bases lying between them. CDR3 nucleotide sequence: TGTGCCAGCAGCTTGGTGGATAATTCACCCCTCCACTTT. It codes for CASSLVDNSPLHF.

This clone was observed a handful of times. The V and J genes are TRBV9 and TRBJ1-4; D unresolved. The germline gives CDR1 SGDLS, CDR2 YYNGEE. Trimming took off 2 bases at V and 5 bases at J, with 7 bases between the two ends. The CDR3 is 13 amino acids. The CDR3 DNA is TGTGCCAGCAGCGTTGGAGGGAATGAAAAACTGTTTTTT. This translates into CASSVGGNEKLFF. The complete variable domain, with remaining parts taken from reference TRBV9 and TRBJ1-4, reads DSGVTQTPKHLITATGQRVTLRCSPRSGDLSVYWYQQSLDQGLQFLIQYYNGEERAKGNILERFSAQQFPDLHSELNLSSLELGDSALYFCASSVGGNEKLFFGSGTQLSVL.

V gene TRBV13 combines with J gene TRBJ2-3; maybe TRBD2 (6 bases). CDR1 and CDR2 from the germline V gene are PRHDT and FYEKMQ (reference sequence). The CDR3 runs 17 residues. V lost 1 base and J 2 bases, leaving 16 bases between the germline ends. The CDR3 nucleotides are TGTGCCAGCAGCTTAGTCGGGAGAAGGGCCTACACAGATACGCAGTATTTT. This encodes CASSLVGRRAYTDTQYF.

The rearrangement links TRBV10-3 to TRBJ1-2; TRBD1 matches at 7 bases. Germline trimming cut 7 bases from V and 3 bases from J; bases unmatched to any gene: 8. CDR3 length equals 14 residues. Germline V gene data show CDR1 as ENHRY and CDR2 as SYGVKD. CDR3 amino acids: CAITQGRGHYGYTF. For the CDR3, the DNA is TGTGCCATCACTCAGGGAAGGGGGCACTATGGCTACACCTTC.

The CDR3 loop reads CASTVDSAYEQYF. The CDR3 nucleotides read TGTGCCAGCACCGTAGATTCGGCCTACGAGCAGTACTTC. The V and J genes are TRBV5-4 and TRBJ2-7; D not resolved. The CDR3 loop spans 13 amino acids. Germline V gene data show CDR1 as SGHNT and CDR2 as YYREEE (reference sequence). V lost 6 bases and J 2 bases, leaving 12 bases between the germline ends.

This chain joins TRBV6-5 and TRBJ1-2; 8 positions agree with TRBD1. V lost 6 bases to trimming and J lost 4 bases; unmatched junction nucleotides: 10. The CDR3 runs to 15 residues. The V gene's germline CDR1 is MNHEY and CDR2 SVGAGI. The CDR3 coding sequence is TGTGCCAGCAGCCACCGACAGGGGACGGCCTATGGCTACACCTTC. This codes for CASSHRQGTAYGYTF.

This chain joins TRBV6-5 and TRBJ1-4; 7 positions match TRBD1. Trimming cost V 6 bases and J 4 bases; bases outside gene matches: 2. The CDR3 is 13 amino acids. Germline V lookup: CDR1 MNHEY, CDR2 SVGAGI. The CDR3 nucleotides read TGTGCCAGCAGGGGACAGAGTAATGAAAAACTGTTTTTT. It encodes CASRGQSNEKLFF.

Only one count was recorded for this clone. The genes are TRBV11-2 and TRBJ2-3; tentatively, D is TRBD2 (5 bases). Deletions cut 6 bases from V and 5 bases from J, with 18 bases between. CDR3 size: 15 residues. CDR1 and CDR2 (germline): SGHAT, FQNNGV. The DNA for the CDR3 is TGTGCCAGCAGTATGACCCTGCTAGCTATAGATACGCAGTATTTT. Translation gives CASSMTLLAIDTQYF.

This rearrangement joins TRBV6-5 to TRBJ2-1; 7 nucleotides line up with TRBD1. Germline V gene sequence: CDR1 MNHEY, CDR2 SVGAGI. Trimming removed 7 bases from V and 8 bases from J; junction bases left unmatched: 14. The CDR3 length is 15 residues. The CDR3 is CASNQQGTPSDEQFF. CDR3 sequence (DNA): TGTGCCAGCAACCAACAGGGGACCCCCTCGGATGAGCAGTTCTTC.

CDR3 nucleotides: TGTGCCAGTAGGCAGCAGGGCCGTCAGCCCCAGCATTTT. Translated: CASRQQGRQPQHF. This rearrangement joins TRBV19 to TRBJ1-5; weak D call: TRBD1 (5 bases). This CDR3 has 13 residues. From germline, CDR1 is LNHDA and CDR2 SQIVND (reference sequence). V was cut by 6 bases and J by 6 bases, with 12 bases left in between.

The chain employs TRBV5-1 and TRBJ1-4, with TRBD1 matching over 9 bases. V lost 4 bases, J lost 2 bases, and 6 bases stayed unmatched. This CDR3 region has 16 residues. Germline lookup yields CDR1 SGHRS and CDR2 YFSETQ. CDR3 nucleotide sequence: TGCGCCAGCAGCGCCGGGACAGGGAACACTAATGAAAAACTGTTTTTT. Amino acid sequence: CASSAGTGNTNEKLFF.

V gene TRBV2 combines with J gene TRBJ2-2, with 8 bases identical to TRBD2. This CDR3 contains 14 residues. CDR1 and CDR2 from the germline V gene are SNHLY and FYNNEI. V shed 0 bases and J 7 bases; nucleotides not matched to a gene: 1. CDR3 in amino acids: CASSEARGVGELFF. The CDR3 DNA reads as TGTGCCAGCAGTGAAGCGCGGGGGGTCGGGGAGCTGTTTTTT.

V usage is TRBV7-8 and J usage is TRBJ1-1; D is ambiguous. The CDR3 consists of 12 residues. Germline V CDR1 and CDR2: SGHVS, FQNEAQ. V was clipped by 2 bases and J by 10 bases, with 11 bases between them. The CDR3 DNA reads as TGTGCCAGCAGCTTATTCAGAAGCGGAGCTTTCTTT. Its translation: CASSLFRSGAFF.

The chain joins TRBV5-1 to TRBJ2-3; no clear D gene. With 0 bases removed from V and 2 bases from J, the gap between germline ends came to 10 bases. Germline loops: CDR1 SGHRS, CDR2 YFSETQ. CDR3 size: 15 residues. The CDR3: CASSLVYVSTDTQYF. For the CDR3, the DNA is TGCGCCAGCAGCTTGGTATACGTCTCCACAGATACGCAGTATTTT.

This sequence joins TRBV7-9 and TRBJ2-3; D is undetermined. This CDR3 is built from 12 residues. Trimming removed 6 bases from V and 1 base from J, with 5 bases in between. Germline CDR1 and CDR2: SEHNR and FQNEAQ (reference sequence). CDR3 DNA sequence: TGTGCCAGCAGTCTCCGCACAGATACGCAGTATTTT. Translation: CASSLRTDTQYF.

The gene calls are TRBV14 and TRBJ2-2; D gene unclear. The CDR3 is 13 residues long. Germline V gives CDR1 SGHDN, CDR2 FVKESK. Trimming took 4 bases from V and 7 from J, leaving 10 bases between them. The CDR3, as DNA: TGTGCCAGCAGCCGGCAGACGGTCGGGGAGCTGTTTTTT. Translating gives CASSRQTVGELFF.

This chain connects TRBV2 to TRBJ1-1; 8 bases fit TRBD1. The J segment lost 2 bases and the V segment lost 6 bases, leaving 5 bases of the junction unmatched. CDR1 SNHLY and CDR2 FYNNEI come from the germline V gene. CDR3 length equals 14 residues. The CDR3 here is CASRPGTGNTEAFF. For the CDR3, the DNA is TGTGCCAGCAGACCCGGGACAGGTAACACTGAAGCTTTCTTT.

The rearrangement joins TRBV7-2 to TRBJ2-7; TRBD1 might be the D (6 bases). The CDR3 contains 13 residues. The germline V gene has CDR1 SGHTA and CDR2 FQGNSA. V lost 2 bases and J lost 6, with 11 bases in between. CDR3 residues: CASSLSRGSEQYF. CDR3 nucleotides: TGTGCCAGCAGCTTATCTAGGGGGAGCGAGCAGTACTTC.

The chain links TRBV6-1 to TRBJ2-7; D perhaps matches TRBD2 (6 bases). With 6 bases removed from V and 2 bases from J, the gap between germline ends came to 17 bases. Per germline, CDR1 MNHNS and CDR2 SASEGT. CDR3 length: 15 residues. CDR3 sequence: CASSPLGGATYEQYF. Here the CDR3 DNA reads TGTGCCAGCAGCCCCCTGGGGGGAGCCACCTACGAGCAGTACTTC.

The rearrangement uses TRBV25-1 and TRBJ1-4, with a tentative D call TRBD1 (5 bases). The V gene lost 4 bases and the J gene lost 8 bases, with 11 bases spanning the gap. The CDR3 is made up of 13 amino acids. CDR1 and CDR2 from the germline V gene are MGHDK and SYGVNS. The CDR3 reads CASSARAPEKLFF. CDR3 DNA sequence: TGTGCCAGCAGTGCCAGGGCTCCCGAAAAACTGTTTTTT.

The V gene is TRBV5-6, the J gene TRBJ2-6; possibly TRBD1 for D (6 bases). V shed 5 bases and J shed 0 bases, with 9 bases lying between them. Germline V gene lookup returns CDR1 SGHDT and CDR2 YYEEEE. The CDR3 is made up of 15 amino acids. Written as DNA, the CDR3 is TGTGCCAGCAGTCGAGGGGGCTCTGGGGCCAACGTCCTGACTTTC. Amino acids: CASSRGGSGANVLTF.

This chain uses TRBV7-2 with TRBJ1-6; 7 bases line up with TRBD1. Germline V gene sequence: CDR1 SGHTA, CDR2 FQGNSA. Trimming cost V 0 bases and J 16 bases; bases outside gene matches: 0. The CDR3 is 11 amino acids. CDR3 nucleotide sequence: TGTGCCAGCAGCTTAGCACAGGGGCTCCACTTT. It is translated as CASSLAQGLHF.

The J gene is TRBJ1-3, the V gene TRBV5-1; D gene unclear. CDR1 is SGHRS and CDR2 is YFSETQ in the germline V gene. Trimming stripped 5 bases from V and 0 bases from J, with 9 bases between. The CDR3 totals 14 residues. Written as DNA, the CDR3 is TGCGCCAGCAGGGACCAGAGCTCTGGAAACACCATATATTTT. Encoded protein: CASRDQSSGNTIYF.